This T cell receptor (beta chain) stems from a study of cytomegalovirus exposure and HLA in healthy donors listed by TCRdb under 2017. About the full investigation: An earlier analysis of roughly 610 of the donors reported roughly 300 Gb of sequence data and 90 million to 120 million unique TCR beta sequences obtained from around 190 million T cells. Roughly 300 gigabases of sequencing data and about 92 million unique TCR sequences made up an early release that covered 500 to 650 HLA-typed donors. The genetic ancestry cluster associated with self-reported Caucasian donors included 80% to 90% of the 300 to 400 genotyped donors. The study aimed to test whether cataloging public T cell receptors could reveal signatures of past pathogen exposure. The study used immunosequencing to profile the T cell repertoires of 670 or so subjects and linked those repertoires to cytomegalovirus serostatus. In addition to the first cohort of approximately 650 subjects, a separate validation cohort of 120 different subjects was used. High-throughput TCR immunosequencing, statistical association of individual TCRs with disease status, and machine learning were combined to predict cytomegalovirus infection status. In a later analysis, previously published TCR beta repertoires from fewer than 750 donors were re-analyzed and high-resolution HLA genotyping was added so that TCR occurrence patterns could be studied. The later analysis used no new phenotypic data to find candidate immune exposures, relying instead on TCR beta sequences and their occurrence across donors. An earlier analysis of some 600 of the donors applied high-throughput TCR beta sequencing to assess whether each TCR beta V gene segment acted as functional or pseudogenic. Donor age, sex, ethnicity and CMV serostatus were compiled together with the repertoire data. Genome-wide SNP genotypes for about 60% of the 666 donors were used in a later genetic analysis, which treated that subset as a discovery cohort. All discovery cohort repertoires had been generated using a single sequencing platform. Class I and class II HLA loci were covered by the typing at four-digit resolution. Typing coverage differed by locus: A, B, C, DRB1 and DQB1 were typed in about 620-630 donors, DQA1 in 500 to 550, DPA1 in some 610, and DPB1 in 450 to 490. Because of strong linkage in the cohort, 5 or 6 DR-DQ haplotypes were treated as single units for association and clustering. Among 350 to 400 genotyped donors of the cohort, an average of around 240,000 unique TCR beta nucleotide sequences were sequenced per donor, 15% to 20% of them non-productive. Points the paper makes about the study in general: The presence/absence analyses assumed that sequencing depth was roughly uniform across donors, and that assumption may not be true. Compared with the roughly 600-donor mean, donors in an Asian-associated ancestry cluster had fewer N-insertions in productive TCRs, according to a later genetic analysis. Compared with equally common non-associated chains, HLA-associated TCR beta chains in a later analysis were more clonally expanded and had lower generation probabilities. According to the authors, the approach could potentially be generalized to other disease states and immunological phenotypes. Cytomegalovirus status was reported to be diagnosed by the classifier with high specificity and sensitivity in both the original and validation cohorts. A further reported finding was that TCR beta sequences accurately predicted the HLA-A and HLA-B alleles for most subjects in the first cohort. Broadly in line with IMGT annotations, most TCR beta V segments showed up in productive rearrangements about 87% or about 30% of the time in an earlier analysis of several hundred of the donors. When HLA alleles, especially DR and DQ, strongly co-occurred, attributing TCR associations to individual alleles was difficult. At a false discovery rate of 0.05, a later analysis linked 16,951 TCR beta sequences to specific HLA alleles. Most TCR sequences were observed very rarely across donors, whereas some public TCRs were present in many individuals. In a later genetic analysis, a missense DCLRE1C variant was associated with V-gene and J-gene trimming of TCR beta chains, and the association was replicated in an independent cohort. Linkage disequilibrium might explain the correlated functional status among segregating V segments, but an unknown experimental factor could not be excluded. In the study, 150 to 200 TCR beta chains were listed as associated with cytomegalovirus. In a later analysis, most CMV-associated TCR beta chains were found to appear HLA-restricted, with HLA associations seemingly driven largely by CMV exposure. Some IMGT-functional V segments, including TRBV6-2 and TRBV6-3, could not be told apart with the 87-base-pair reads, so those segments were excluded. A few of the identified cytomegalovirus-associated TCR beta chains were confirmed in vitro to be specific for cytomegalovirus antigens. In a later analysis, several top co-occurrence clusters were reported to appear linked to parvovirus B19, influenza, CMV and Epstein-Barr virus. The only immune exposure information available for the cohort was CMV serostatus. The sequencing pipeline was judged likely to have produced a cluster of highly shared sequence variants as a technical artifact. The cohort was sequenced for TCR beta chains only, and without alpha or paired-chain data the features that could be detected were limited. In a later analysis, the rate of TCR association differed among HLA loci, with DRB1 alleles having the most associated TCRs and HLA-C alleles having the fewest. Because counts were too low, seventeen rarely observed V segments, including chromosome 9 orphons, were excluded from the earlier analysis of some 540 of the donors. Because some donors lacked HLA typing at each locus, the association tests relied only on the typed subset.

The receptor library was made with the immunoSEQ multiplex PCR assay. For the multiplex PCR, a mixture combining 60 forward primers for TCR Vbeta segments and 13 reverse primers for TCR Jbeta segments was used. The CDR3 region of rearranged TCR beta genes was amplified from genomic DNA with a multiplex PCR assay. Amplified TCR beta libraries were sequenced as 87-base-pair reads on the Illumina HiSeq System. The original pipeline was this. A later analysis tallied tens of millions of unique TCR beta chains across the 666 repertoires, and about 12 million of those chains were shared by two or more donors. A nearest-neighbor algorithm error-corrected the raw reads and collapsed the reads into unique sequences, merging closely related sequences to remove PCR and sequencing errors. CDR3 sequences were aligned to IMGT reference sequences to assign V, D and J gene segments. For a sequence to be retained, at least a six-nucleotide match to both a V gene segment and a J gene segment was required. A rearrangement counted as productive if the CDR3 had no stop codons and remained in frame with V and J, and every other rearrangement counted as non-productive. Following IMGT convention, CDR3 was defined as the stretch from the second conserved V-encoded cysteine up to the conserved J-encoded phenylalanine. In an earlier analysis of 587 of the donors, sequences lacking an unambiguous match to a single V gene segment were excluded. In an earlier analysis of approximately 560 of the donors, a V segment was called functional when productive rearrangements were above 56.7%, and segregating when the standard deviation between donors exceeded 5%. To diagnose cytomegalovirus status from the catalog of TCR beta chain sequences, a statistical classification framework was built. In a later analysis, V and J genes were assigned by comparing TCR nucleotide sequences against IMGT/GENE-DB human TR gene sequences. In a later analysis, CDR3 sequences and most-parsimonious VDJ recombination scenarios were assigned using the TCRdist pipeline. In a later analysis, each TCR beta chain was defined by its CDR3 amino acid sequence together with its V-gene family, and reads lacking a unique V-gene family were excluded. To address suspected cross-contamination and a sequencing artifact, a later analysis removed around 590 highly shared, low-generation-probability nucleotide sequences. In a later analysis, a clonal expansion index for each public chain was calculated from normalized within-repertoire ranks of inferred template counts. In a later analysis, generation probabilities were computed with a VDJ recombination model fitted to out-of-frame rearrangements, and the resulting probabilities were checked against IGoR. In a later analysis, hypergeometric tests were used to score TCR-TCR, TCR-HLA and TCR-CMV co-occurrence, with a repertoire-size bias correction applied to TCR pairs. A later analysis estimated false discovery rates by permuting HLA or CMV assignments 20 times. A later analysis grouped co-occurring TCRs with DBSCAN, adding TCRdist sequence similarity when clustering within HLA-allele-positive subsets. For co-occurrence clustering, repertoires with fewer than 30,000 or more than 120,000 public chains were excluded, along with five repertoires with anomalous nucleotide sharing. As stored in TCRdb, this immuneACCESS dataset retains in-frame rearrangements with V and J assigned. A fraction of the clones does not appear; measured against another copy, unresolved V genes explain less than half of the discrepancy, and the remainder lacks a known reason. V and J calls and clone size are as listed in that table; D and trimming were resolved from the DNA. The sample table holds more than 20,000 clones, of which just under 80% were seen once. The biggest ten clones account for approximately 4.5% of the sample.

Of note for this clone: There is no known antigen for this receptor. There are no base qualities to consult, and no much larger clone falls within one base.

The cohort was made up of 650 to 700 healthy bone marrow donors. At the time of sampling, all cohort members were nominally healthy, though unrecorded immune exposures were likely present. The donor was CMV seronegative and was included in the group of under 450 seronegative cohort members. Every donor gave a peripheral blood sample, and the peripheral blood mononuclear cells from that sample were used for TCR beta sequencing. The Qiagen DNeasy Blood Extraction Kit was used to extract genomic DNA from the blood cell samples. Deletion took 1 base off V and 3 bases off J, with a span of 15 bases between the germline ends. As encoded in the germline V gene, CDR1 is SGHVS while CDR2 is FQNEAQ. The CDR3, from cysteine to phenylalanine, totals 16 residues. Only the CDR3 DNA is retained, 48 bases long and in frame from the first base.

This receptor chain uses TRBV7-8 and TRBJ1-1; a tentative D call is TRBD1 (6 bases match). The TCR comes from a male donor in good health and CMV-seronegative. Sequencing was done on a sample of PBMCs. The DNA is TGTGCCAGCAGCTTAGGCTACAGGGTAGGGCACACTGAAGCTTTCTTT. It encodes CASSLGYRVGHTEAFF.